There are a few counts of the clone carrying this TCR beta chain. Its target is not known. A TCRbeta library incorporating unique molecular identifiers was prepared. TCRdb re-called the PCR reads with MiXCR, one entry per CDR3 protein. The sample lists fewer than 700,000 distinct CDR3 sequences, over 10% seen once, with roughly 2.3% in the top ten. This entry belongs to a study of T-cell reconstitution after alpha-beta-depleted transplantation in children. Study-wide findings and caveats: Fresh T-cell production supplied most of the T-cell counts and diversity seen one year after transplant. Diversity of TCRbeta at day 60 was high in some patients, arising from surviving recipient T cells and thymic progenitors. Several hundred expanded graft clones reportedly were the source of alpha-beta T cells about two months after transplant.

V was clipped by 3 bases and J by 4 bases; unmatched bases: 8. This CDR3 is 16 amino acids long. Specimen: PBMCs, mostly from graft donor cells, collected 360 days after TCRalphabeta/CD19-depleted stem cell transplant. The J gene is TRBJ2-2, the V gene TRBV12-3 or TRBV12-4, with TRBD1 identical over 7 bases. The receptor was derived from a male patient aged 10 to 17 who had a stem cell transplant for acute myeloid leukemia, so the T cells may come from the graft donor. The CDR3 loop reads CASSFGQGVGTGELFF. CDR3 bases: TGTGCCAGCAGTTTTGGGCAGGGGGTAGGCACCGGGGAGCTGTTTTTT.